The T cell receptor (beta chain) described here comes from a study of blood T cell repertoires in COVID-19. Cohort allocation depended upon clinical history that participants reported. Before being deemed recovered, Cohort 3 donors had two negative PCRs, clearance, or symptom resolution. The CDR3 is 15 amino acids. J gave up 2 bases and V 6 bases, and 8 bases lay outside the gene matches. CDR1 is ENHRY and CDR2 is SYGVKD in the germline V gene. The repertoire was sequenced with immunoSEQ multiplex PCR; TCRdb's copy has only in-frame clones and lacks some. Among about 210,000 clones listed, approximately 80% were seen once.

The gene calls are TRBV10-3 and TRBJ2-3; TRBD1 agrees at 7 bases. This sequence originates from a man aged 35-49 years who had recovered from COVID-19. Sequencing was carried out using PBMCs or T cells enriched from blood (not recorded which). The CDR3 sequence: CAIRKDRENTDTQYF. CDR3 in DNA: TGTGCCATCAGGAAAGACAGGGAAAACACAGATACGCAGTATTTT.